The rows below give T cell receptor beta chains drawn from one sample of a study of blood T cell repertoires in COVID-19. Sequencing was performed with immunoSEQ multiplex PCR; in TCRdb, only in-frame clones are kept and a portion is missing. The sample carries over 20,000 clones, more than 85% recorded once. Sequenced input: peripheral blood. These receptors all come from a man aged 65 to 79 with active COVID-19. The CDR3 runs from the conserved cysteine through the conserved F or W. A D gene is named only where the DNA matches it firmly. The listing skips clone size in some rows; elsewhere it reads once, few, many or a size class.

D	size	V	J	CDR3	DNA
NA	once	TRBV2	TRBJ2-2	CASSEARGYTGELFF	TGTGCCAGCAGTGAAGCGCGCGGATACACCGGGGAGCTGTTTTTT
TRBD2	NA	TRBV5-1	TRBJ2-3	CASSSQRGSTDTQYF	TGCGCCAGCAGCAGCCAGCGGGGTAGCACAGATACGCAGTATTTT
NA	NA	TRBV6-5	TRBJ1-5	CASSYGGAPNQPQHF	TGTGCCAGCAGTTACGGGGGGGCCCCCAATCAGCCCCAGCATTTT
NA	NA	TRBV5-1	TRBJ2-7	CASKPQGSSSYEQYF	TGCGCCAGCAAACCCCAGGGGTCCTCCTCCTACGAGCAGTACTTC
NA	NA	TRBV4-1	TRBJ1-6	CASSQPSGQFNSPLHF	TGCGCCAGCAGCCAACCAAGCGGACAGTTTAATTCACCCCTCCACTTT
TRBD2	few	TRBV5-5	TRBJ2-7	CASSVGTSGAYEQYF	TGTGCCAGCAGCGTTGGGACTAGCGGAGCCTACGAGCAGTACTTC
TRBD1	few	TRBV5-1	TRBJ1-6	CASSWDSNSPLHF	TGCGCCAGCAGCTGGGACAGTAATTCACCCCTCCACTTT
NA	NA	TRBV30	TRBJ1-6	CAWTGLSSYNSPLHF	TGTGCCTGGACAGGGTTGAGCTCCTATAATTCACCCCTCCACTTT
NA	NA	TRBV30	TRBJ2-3	CAWSVEVGARDTQYF	TGTGCCTGGAGTGTAGAAGTGGGGGCACGTGATACGCAGTATTTT
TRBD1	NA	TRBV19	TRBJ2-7	CASSIRGHEQYF	TGTGCCAGTAGTATCAGGGGGCACGAGCAGTACTTC
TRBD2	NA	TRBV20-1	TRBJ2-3	CSASSGGGDTQYF	TGCAGTGCTAGTAGCGGGGGGGGAGATACGCAGTATTTT
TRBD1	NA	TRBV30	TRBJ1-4	CAWGTGGVINEKLFF	TGTGCCTGGGGGACAGGCGGAGTAATAAATGAAAAACTGTTTTTT
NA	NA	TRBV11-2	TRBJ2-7	CASSPEVVKQYF	TGTGCCAGCAGTCCCGAGGTAGTTAAGCAGTACTTC
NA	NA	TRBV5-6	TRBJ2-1	CASSLVQGSYNEQFF	TGTGCCAGCAGCTTGGTACAGGGATCCTACAATGAGCAGTTCTTC
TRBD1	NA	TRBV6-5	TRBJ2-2	CASNSRGRDGELFF	TGTGCCAGCAACTCCAGGGGGCGCGACGGGGAGCTGTTTTTT
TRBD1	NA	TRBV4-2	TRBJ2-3	CASSAGTGGTDTQYF	TGTGCCAGCAGCGCAGGGACAGGGGGCACAGATACGCAGTATTTT
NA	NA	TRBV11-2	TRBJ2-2	CASSLVTGNTGELFF	TGTGCCAGCAGCTTAGTTACAGGGAACACCGGGGAGCTGTTTTTT
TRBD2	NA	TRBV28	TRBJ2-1	CASSATSGGWSDEQFF	TGTGCCAGCAGTGCGACTAGCGGGGGTTGGTCGGATGAGCAGTTCTTC
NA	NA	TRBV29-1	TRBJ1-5	CSVGENLNQPQHF	TGCAGCGTTGGTGAGAACCTAAATCAGCCCCAGCATTTT
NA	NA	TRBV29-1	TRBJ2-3	CSVSLPGDTQYF	TGCAGCGTGAGCCTACCAGGAGATACGCAGTATTTT
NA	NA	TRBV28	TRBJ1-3	CASSLGGGLYGNTIYF	TGTGCCAGCAGTTTGGGGGGAGGGCTTTACGGAAACACCATATATTTT
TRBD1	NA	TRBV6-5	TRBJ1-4	CASSMTGSGEKLFF	TGTGCCAGCAGCATGACAGGGTCTGGTGAAAAACTGTTTTTT
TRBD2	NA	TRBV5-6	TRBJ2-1	CASSQTSGGAVEQFF	TGTGCCAGCAGCCAGACTAGCGGGGGGGCGGTTGAGCAGTTCTTC
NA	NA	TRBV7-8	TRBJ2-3	CASSPDIDTQYF	TGTGCCAGCAGCCCCGACATAGATACGCAGTATTTT
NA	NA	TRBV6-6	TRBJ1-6	CASSDRSSYNSPLHF	TGTGCCAGCAGTGACAGGAGCTCCTATAATTCACCCCTCCACTTT
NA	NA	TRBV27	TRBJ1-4	CASSFGGVHNEKLFF	TGTGCCAGCAGTTTTGGGGGGGTTCATAATGAAAAACTGTTTTTT
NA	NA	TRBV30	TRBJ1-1	CAWSVRGGTEAFF	TGTGCCTGGAGTGTACGGGGAGGCACTGAAGCTTTCTTT
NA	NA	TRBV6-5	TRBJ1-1	CASSATGGTEAFF	TGTGCCAGCAGCGCCACGGGGGGGACTGAAGCTTTCTTT